This passage covers 18 T cell receptor beta chains from one sample sequenced in a study of blood T cell repertoires in COVID-19 (dated by TCRdb to 2019 to 2021). Libraries were prepared through the immunoSEQ multiplex PCR assay. TCRdb holds this immuneACCESS table with in-frame rearrangements only. Some clones are missing; in checked studies, unresolved V genes explain under half, and the rest has no known cause. The sample has more than 80,000 clones on record, roughly two thirds of them singletons. Clones ranked in the top ten supply 0.8% to 1% of the sample. What was sequenced was peripheral blood. The receptor source for this set is a human donor with acute or convalescent COVID-19. The donor label of this sample is uncertain.

V usage is TRBV28 and J usage is TRBJ2-1; maybe TRBD1 (6 bases). V gave up 1 base and J gave up 15 bases, with 16 bases separating them. CDR1 is MDHEN and CDR2 is SYDVKM in the germline V gene. This CDR3 is built from 13 residues. The CDR3 here is CASSLSGWDILFF. The CDR3 coding sequence is TGTGCCAGCAGTTTATCGGGGTGGGACATTCTGTTCTTC.

This rearrangement joins TRBV2 to TRBJ1-1; D is unresolved. Trimming stripped 6 bases from V and 6 bases from J, with 20 bases between. Germline lookup yields CDR1 SNHLY and CDR2 FYNNEI. The CDR3 covers 15 residues. The CDR3 DNA sequence: TGTGCCAGCAGACGGGGTGGGTTTCTTGGACCTGAAGCTTTCTTT. Amino acids: CASRRGGFLGPEAFF.

V is TRBV10-3 and J is TRBJ2-5, with 7 bases that match TRBD2. The CDR3 runs 17 residues. The V gene's germline CDR1 is ENHRY and CDR2 SYGVKD. J gave up 5 bases and V 7 bases, and 19 bases lay outside the gene matches. The CDR3: CAINPGGGRDHPETQYF. CDR3 coding DNA: TGTGCCATCAACCCCGGAGGTGGGAGGGACCACCCCGAGACCCAGTACTTC.

Ten or more counts support this clone. This chain links TRBV10-3 with TRBJ1-3; maybe TRBD1 (5 bases). Germline V gene data show CDR1 as ENHRY and CDR2 as SYGVKD. The CDR3 extends over 16 amino acids. V lost 0 bases and J 0 bases, leaving 9 bases between the germline ends. The CDR3 sequence is CAISESYRSSGNTIYF. CDR3 DNA sequence: TGTGCCATCAGTGAGTCGTACAGGAGCTCTGGAAACACCATATATTTT.

The chain joins TRBV5-4 to TRBJ1-2; the D is unclear. Germline V gene data show CDR1 as SGHNT and CDR2 as YYREEE (reference sequence). The V and J ends lost 2 bases and 1 base respectively, with 12 bases between them. This CDR3 spans 15 amino acids. The DNA of the CDR3 is TGTGCCAGCAGCTTTTCGCCCGGTGTTAACTATGGCTACACCTTC. Its translation is CASSFSPGVNYGYTF.

The rearrangement joins TRBV7-9 to TRBJ2-2, with 8 positions matching TRBD1. The CDR3 extends over 15 amino acids. After removal of 5 bases from V and 1 base from J, the junction contained 3 bases not matched to a gene. The germline gives CDR1 SEHNR, CDR2 FQNEAQ (reference sequence). CDR3 region: CASSRQGRNTGELFF. The CDR3 DNA follows: TGTGCCAGCAGCAGACAGGGGAGGAACACCGGGGAGCTGTTTTTT.

The V and J genes are TRBV2 and TRBJ2-3; 10 bases agree with TRBD2. V lost 2 bases and J lost 6; bases outside the gene matches: 11. The length of the CDR3 is 17 residues. Germline CDR1 reads SNHLY; CDR2 reads FYNNEI. The CDR3 DNA sequence: TGTGCCAGCAGTGAAAGCCTGAGCGGGGGGGCTGCGGATACGCAGTATTTT. Its translation: CASSESLSGGAADTQYF.

CDR3 residues: CASMKDRGTYEQYF. CDR3 nucleotides: TGCGCCAGCATGAAGGACAGGGGAACCTACGAGCAGTACTTC. The rearrangement links TRBV5-1 to TRBJ2-7, with 9 positions matching TRBD1. Trimming at V came to 6 bases and at J to 2 bases, leaving 6 bases not matched to a gene. Germline V CDR1 and CDR2: SGHRS, YFSETQ. This CDR3 is built from 14 residues.

The chain couples TRBV2 to TRBJ2-3; D gene unclear. Deletions cut 6 bases from V and 8 bases from J, with 15 bases between. The CDR3 totals 13 residues. Germline CDR1 SNHLY, CDR2 FYNNEI. CDR3 nucleotides: TGTGCCAGCAGGAGCACAGCCCTTCCTACGCAGTATTTT. Translation: CASRSTALPTQYF. The variable domain in full, completed from reference TRBV2 and TRBJ2-3, reads EPEVTQTPSHQVTQMGQEVILRCVPISNHLYFYWYRQILGQKVEFLVSFYNNEISEKSEIFDDQFSVERPDGSNFTLKIRSTKLEDSAMYFCASRSTALPTQYFGPGTRLTVL.

The chain carries TRBV4-1 and TRBJ1-1; no clear D gene. The CDR3 runs 17 residues. CDR1 and CDR2 from the germline V gene are MGHRA and YSYEKL. V lost 0 bases and J 3 bases, leaving 17 bases between the germline ends. The CDR3 is CASSQESSRAGYTEAFF. The DNA of the CDR3 is TGCGCCAGCAGCCAAGAGTCCTCTAGAGCGGGCTACACTGAAGCTTTCTTT.

The genes are TRBV5-1 and TRBJ1-2; possible D gene TRBD1, 5 bases. The germline V and J ends were trimmed by 5 bases and 4 bases, with 15 bases remaining between them. This CDR3 spans 14 amino acids. Germline V gene sequence: CDR1 SGHRS, CDR2 YFSETQ. DNA of the CDR3: TGCGCCAGCAGGGACACCACTCCTCCCTATGGCTACACCTTC. It is translated as CASRDTTPPYGYTF. The whole variable domain, remainder taken from reference TRBV5-1 and TRBJ1-2, is KAGVTQTPRYLIKTRGQQVTLSCSPISGHRSVSWYQQTPGQGLQFLFEYFSETQRNKGNFPGRFSGRQFSNSRSEMNVSTLELGDSALYLCASRDTTPPYGYTFGSGTRLTVV.

The chain employs TRBV27 and TRBJ1-1; D gene uncertain. V was shortened by 4 bases and J by 1 base, with 10 bases between the two germline ends. CDR1 is MNHEY, CDR2 SMNVEV, per germline (reference sequence). The CDR3 contains 14 residues. CDR3 residues: CASSSTTPNTEAFF. Here the CDR3 DNA reads TGTGCCAGCAGTTCCACCACACCGAACACTGAAGCTTTCTTT.

This clone has more than one count but fewer than ten. The chain recombines TRBV5-1 with TRBJ2-1, with TRBD2 matching over 10 bases. With V trimmed by 1 base and J by 6 bases, 7 bases remained unmatched. Germline assignment: CDR1 SGHRS and CDR2 YFSETQ. The CDR3 loop spans 16 amino acids. CDR3 DNA sequence: TGCGCCAGCAGCTTGCCCCCTAGCGGGGGACGCAATGAGCAGTTCTTC. This gives the protein CASSLPPSGGRNEQFF.

This chain joins TRBV2 and TRBJ1-6; the match to TRBD1 covers 9 bases. The trim removed 6 bases at V and 10 bases at J, leaving 7 bases unmatched. The length of the CDR3 is 14 residues. In germline, CDR1 is SNHLY, CDR2 FYNNEI. As DNA, the CDR3 is TGTGCCAGCAGAATCCGGGACAGGGCCTCACCCCTCCACTTT. This sequence encodes CASRIRDRASPLHF.

The chain links TRBV14 to TRBJ1-1; D unclear. V dropped 1 base and J dropped 0 bases, with 3 bases sitting between them. This CDR3 region has 13 residues. Germline CDR1 SGHDN, CDR2 FVKESK. CDR3 coding DNA: TGTGCCAGCAGCCAAGCCATGAACACTGAAGCTTTCTTT. Residues: CASSQAMNTEAFF.

The V call is TRBV19, the J call TRBJ2-1, with 8 nucleotides matching TRBD2. CDR3 length: 15 amino acids. Germline V gene data show CDR1 as LNHDA and CDR2 as SQIVND (reference sequence). The V segment lost 4 bases and the J segment 4 bases; nucleotides outside the gene matches: 6. The CDR3 nucleotides are TGTGCCAGTAGTACGACTAGCGTTTGGTACAATGAGCAGTTCTTC. Translation: CASSTTSVWYNEQFF.

The rearrangement uses TRBV20-1 and TRBJ1-2; D gene ambiguous. The length of the CDR3 is 9 residues. Germline loops: CDR1 DFQATT, CDR2 SNEGSKA (reference sequence). CDR3 amino acids: CSAGDRYTF. CDR3 bases: TGCAGCGCCGGGGATCGCTACACCTTC.

The chain combines TRBV27 with TRBJ2-7, with TRBD2 matching over 10 bases. CDR3 size: 16 residues. V lost 5 bases and J lost 2; bases outside the gene matches: 9. CDR1 is MNHEY and CDR2 is SMNVEV in the germline V gene (reference sequence). CDR3 nucleotide sequence: TGTGCCAGCAGTACCCTGGGTAGCGGGGGGACCTACGAGCAGTACTTC. Protein product: CASSTLGSGGTYEQYF.